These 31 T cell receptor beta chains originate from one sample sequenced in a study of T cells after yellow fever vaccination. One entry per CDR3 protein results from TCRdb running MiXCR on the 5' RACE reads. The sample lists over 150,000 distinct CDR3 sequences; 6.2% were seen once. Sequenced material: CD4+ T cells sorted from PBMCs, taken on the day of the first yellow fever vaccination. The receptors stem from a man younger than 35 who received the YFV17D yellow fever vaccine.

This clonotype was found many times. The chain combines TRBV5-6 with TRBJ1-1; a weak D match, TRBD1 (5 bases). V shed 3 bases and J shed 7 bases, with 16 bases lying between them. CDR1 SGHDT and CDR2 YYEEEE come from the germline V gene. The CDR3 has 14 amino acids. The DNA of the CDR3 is TGTGCCAGCAGCTGGGGGTCGGACCGACTTGAAGCTTTCTTT. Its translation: CASSWGSDRLEAFF.

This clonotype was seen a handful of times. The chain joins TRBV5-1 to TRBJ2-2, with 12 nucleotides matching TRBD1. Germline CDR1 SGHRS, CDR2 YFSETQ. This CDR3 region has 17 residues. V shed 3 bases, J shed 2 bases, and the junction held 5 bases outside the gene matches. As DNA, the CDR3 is TGCGCCAGCAGCTGGGGACAGGGGGCCATCAACACCGGGGAGCTGTTTTTT. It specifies CASSWGQGAINTGELFF. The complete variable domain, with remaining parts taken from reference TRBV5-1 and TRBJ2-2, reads KAGVTQTPRYLIKTRGQQVTLSCSPISGHRSVSWYQQTPGQGLQFLFEYFSETQRNKGNFPGRFSGRQFSNSRSEMNVSTLELGDSALYLCASSWGQGAINTGELFFGEGSRLTVL.

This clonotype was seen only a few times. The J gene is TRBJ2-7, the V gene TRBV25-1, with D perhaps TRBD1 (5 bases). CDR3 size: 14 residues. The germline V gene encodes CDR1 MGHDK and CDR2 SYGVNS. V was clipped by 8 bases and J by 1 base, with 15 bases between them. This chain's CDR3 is CASAPAGLSYEQYV. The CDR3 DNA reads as TGTGCCAGCGCCCCCGCAGGGCTTTCCTACGAGCAGTACGTC.

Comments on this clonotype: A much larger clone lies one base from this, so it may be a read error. The CDR3 region is CASSLPKESLKTQYF. In DNA form, the CDR3 reads TGTGCCAGCAGCTTGCCGAAGGAGAGTTTGAAGACCCAGTACTTC. The chain employs TRBV5-6 and TRBJ2-5; no clear D. Germline V gene data show CDR1 as SGHDT and CDR2 as YYEEEE. The CDR3 has 15 amino acids. V gave up 1 base and J gave up 6 bases, with 16 bases separating them.

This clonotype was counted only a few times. Written as DNA, the CDR3 is TGCGCCAGCCGCGGACAGCGTCAAGAGACCCAGTACTTC. Encoded protein: CASRGQRQETQYF. The chain carries TRBV5-1 and TRBJ2-5; D perhaps matches TRBD1 (6 bases). CDR1 is SGHRS and CDR2 is YFSETQ in the germline V gene. Deletions cut 7 bases from V and 2 bases from J, with 12 bases between. The length of the CDR3 is 13 residues. Looking up the rest from reference TRBV5-1 and TRBJ2-5 gives the full variable domain: KAGVTQTPRYLIKTRGQQVTLSCSPISGHRSVSWYQQTPGQGLQFLFEYFSETQRNKGNFPGRFSGRQFSNSRSEMNVSTLELGDSALYLCASRGQRQETQYFGPGTRLLVL.

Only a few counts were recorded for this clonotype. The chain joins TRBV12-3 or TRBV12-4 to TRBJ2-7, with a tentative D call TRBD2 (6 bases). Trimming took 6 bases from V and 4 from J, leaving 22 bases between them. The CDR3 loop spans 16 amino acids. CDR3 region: CASSPNRLLASYEQYF. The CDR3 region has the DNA TGTGCCAGCAGCCCTAATCGCCTACTAGCTTCGTACGAGCAGTACTTC.

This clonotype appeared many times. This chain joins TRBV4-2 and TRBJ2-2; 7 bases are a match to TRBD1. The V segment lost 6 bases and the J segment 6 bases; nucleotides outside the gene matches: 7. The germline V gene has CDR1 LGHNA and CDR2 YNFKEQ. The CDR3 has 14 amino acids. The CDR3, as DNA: TGTGCCAGCAGACACCCAGACAGGGCCGGGGAGCTGTTTTTT. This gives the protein CASRHPDRAGELFF.

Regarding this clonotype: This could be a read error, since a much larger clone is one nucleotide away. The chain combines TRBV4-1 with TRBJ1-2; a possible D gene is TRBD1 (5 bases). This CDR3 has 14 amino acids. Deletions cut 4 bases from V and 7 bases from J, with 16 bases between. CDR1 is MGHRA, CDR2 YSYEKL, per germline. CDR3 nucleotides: TGCGCCAGCAGCCTTGGAAGGGACCGTGGTGGCTACACCTTC. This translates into CASSLGRDRGGYTF.

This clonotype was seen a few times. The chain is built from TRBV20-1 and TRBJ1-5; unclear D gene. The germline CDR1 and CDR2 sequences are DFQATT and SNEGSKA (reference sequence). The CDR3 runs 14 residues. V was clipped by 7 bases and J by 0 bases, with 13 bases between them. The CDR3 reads CSVPSGISNQPQHF. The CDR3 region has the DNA TGCAGTGTCCCCAGCGGAATTAGCAATCAGCCCCAGCATTTT.

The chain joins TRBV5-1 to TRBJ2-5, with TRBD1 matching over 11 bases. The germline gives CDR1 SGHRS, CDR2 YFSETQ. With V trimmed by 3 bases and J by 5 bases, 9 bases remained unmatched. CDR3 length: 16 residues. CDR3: CASSSGTGGMMETQYF. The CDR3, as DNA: TGCGCCAGCAGCTCGGGGACAGGGGGGATGATGGAGACCCAGTACTTC.

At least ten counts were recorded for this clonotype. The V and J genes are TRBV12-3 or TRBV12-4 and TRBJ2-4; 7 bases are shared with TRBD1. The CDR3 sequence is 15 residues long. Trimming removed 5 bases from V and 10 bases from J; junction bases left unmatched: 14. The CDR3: CASSAGPGQSIIQYF. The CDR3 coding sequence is TGTGCCAGCAGTGCCGGCCCGGGACAGTCCATAATTCAGTACTTC.

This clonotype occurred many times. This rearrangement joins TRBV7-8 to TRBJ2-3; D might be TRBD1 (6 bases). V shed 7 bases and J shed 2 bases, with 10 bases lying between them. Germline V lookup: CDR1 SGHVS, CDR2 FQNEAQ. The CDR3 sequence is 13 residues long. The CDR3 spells CASTQGYTDTQYF. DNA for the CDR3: TGTGCCAGCACGCAGGGGTACACAGATACGCAGTATTTT. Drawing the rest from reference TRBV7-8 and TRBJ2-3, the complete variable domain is GAGVSQSPRYKVAKRGQDVALRCDPISGHVSLFWYQQALGQGPEFLTYFQNEAQLDKSGLPSDRFFAERPEGSVSTLKIQRTQQEDSAVYLCASTQGYTDTQYFGPGTRLTVL.

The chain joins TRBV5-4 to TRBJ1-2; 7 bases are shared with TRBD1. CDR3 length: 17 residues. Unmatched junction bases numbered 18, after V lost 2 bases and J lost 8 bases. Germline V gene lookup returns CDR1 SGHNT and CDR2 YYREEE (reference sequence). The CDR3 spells CASSFPPARQGARGYTF. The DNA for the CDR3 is TGTGCCAGCAGCTTTCCCCCTGCCCGACAGGGAGCGCGGGGCTACACCTTC. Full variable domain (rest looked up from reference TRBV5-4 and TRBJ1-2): ETGVTQSPTHLIKTRGQQVTLRCSSQSGHNTVSWYQQALGQGPQFIFQYYREEENGRGNFPPRFSGLQFPNYSSELNVNALELDDSALYLCASSFPPARQGARGYTFGSGTRLTVV.

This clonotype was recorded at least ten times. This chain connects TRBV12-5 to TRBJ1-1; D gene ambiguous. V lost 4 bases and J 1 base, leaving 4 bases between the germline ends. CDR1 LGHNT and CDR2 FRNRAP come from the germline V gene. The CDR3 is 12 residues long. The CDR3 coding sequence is TGTGCTAGTGGTTCTACGAACACTGAAGCTTTCTTT. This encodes CASGSTNTEAFF.

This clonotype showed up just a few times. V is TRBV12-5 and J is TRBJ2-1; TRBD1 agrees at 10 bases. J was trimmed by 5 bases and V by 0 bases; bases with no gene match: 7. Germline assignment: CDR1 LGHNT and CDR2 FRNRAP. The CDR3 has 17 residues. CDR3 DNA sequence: TGTGCTAGTGGTTTGGTACTCGGGACAGGGGTGCACAATGAGCAGTTCTTC. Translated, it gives CASGLVLGTGVHNEQFF.

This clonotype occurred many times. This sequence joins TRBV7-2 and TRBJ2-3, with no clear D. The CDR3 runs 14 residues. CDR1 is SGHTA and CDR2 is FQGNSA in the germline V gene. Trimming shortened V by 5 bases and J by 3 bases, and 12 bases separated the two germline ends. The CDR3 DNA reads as TGTGCCAGCAGCACCCGGACGTCAACAGATACGCAGTATTTT. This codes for CASSTRTSTDTQYF.

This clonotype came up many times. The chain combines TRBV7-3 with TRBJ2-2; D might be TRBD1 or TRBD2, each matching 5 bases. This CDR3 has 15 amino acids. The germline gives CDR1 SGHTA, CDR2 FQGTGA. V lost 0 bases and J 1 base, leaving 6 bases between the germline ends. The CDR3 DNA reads TGTGCCAGCAGCTTAACGGGGGTGAACACCGGGGAGCTGTTTTTT. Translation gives CASSLTGVNTGELFF. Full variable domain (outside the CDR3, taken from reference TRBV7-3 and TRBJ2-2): GAGVSQTPSNKVTEKGKYVELRCDPISGHTALYWYRQSLGQGPEFLIYFQGTGAADDSGLPNDRFFAVRPEGSVSTLKIQRTERGDSAVYLCASSLTGVNTGELFFGEGSRLTVL.

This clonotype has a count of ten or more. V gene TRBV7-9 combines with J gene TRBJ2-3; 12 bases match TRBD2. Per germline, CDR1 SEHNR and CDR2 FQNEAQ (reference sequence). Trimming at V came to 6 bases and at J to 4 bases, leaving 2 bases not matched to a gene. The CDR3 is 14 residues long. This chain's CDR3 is CASRTSGGSDTQYF. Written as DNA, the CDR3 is TGTGCCAGCAGGACTAGCGGGGGTTCAGATACGCAGTATTTT.

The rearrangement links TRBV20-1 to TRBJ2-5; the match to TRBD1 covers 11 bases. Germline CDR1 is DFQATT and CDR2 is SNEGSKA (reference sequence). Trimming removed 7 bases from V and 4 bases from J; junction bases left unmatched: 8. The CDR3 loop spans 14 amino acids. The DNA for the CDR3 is TGCAGTGGGACCGGGACAGGGGGTCCAGAGACCCAGTACTTC. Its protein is CSGTGTGGPETQYF.

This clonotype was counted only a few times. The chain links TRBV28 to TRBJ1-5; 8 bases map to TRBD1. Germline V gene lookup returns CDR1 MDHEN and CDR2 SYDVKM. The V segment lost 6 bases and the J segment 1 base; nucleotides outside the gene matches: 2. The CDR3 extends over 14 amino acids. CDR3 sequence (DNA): TGTGCCAGCAGAAGGACAGGGAGCAATCAGCCCCAGCATTTT. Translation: CASRRTGSNQPQHF.

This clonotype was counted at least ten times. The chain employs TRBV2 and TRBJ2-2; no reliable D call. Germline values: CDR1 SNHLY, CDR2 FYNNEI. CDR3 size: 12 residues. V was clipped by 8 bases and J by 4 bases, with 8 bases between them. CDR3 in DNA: TGTGCCAGCGCACAGACCACCGGGGAGCTGTTTTTT. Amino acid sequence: CASAQTTGELFF.

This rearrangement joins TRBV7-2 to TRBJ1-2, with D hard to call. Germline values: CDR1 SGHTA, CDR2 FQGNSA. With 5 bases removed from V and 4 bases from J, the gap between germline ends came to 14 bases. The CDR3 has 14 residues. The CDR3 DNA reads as TGTGCCAGCAGCCTCGTAAAGCCAGGCTATGGCTACACCTTC. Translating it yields CASSLVKPGYGYTF.

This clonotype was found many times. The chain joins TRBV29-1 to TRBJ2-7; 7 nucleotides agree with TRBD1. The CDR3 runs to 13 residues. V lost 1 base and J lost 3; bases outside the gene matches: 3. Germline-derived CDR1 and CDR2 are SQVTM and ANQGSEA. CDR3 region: CSVEGWDSYEQYF. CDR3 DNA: TGCAGCGTTGAAGGCTGGGACAGCTACGAGCAGTACTTC.

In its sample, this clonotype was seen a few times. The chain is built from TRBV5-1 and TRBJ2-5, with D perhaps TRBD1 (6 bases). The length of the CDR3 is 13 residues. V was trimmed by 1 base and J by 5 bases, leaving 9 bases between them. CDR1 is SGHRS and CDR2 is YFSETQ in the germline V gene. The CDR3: CASSLNRDETQYF. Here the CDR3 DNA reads TGCGCCAGCAGCTTGAACAGGGATGAGACCCAGTACTTC.

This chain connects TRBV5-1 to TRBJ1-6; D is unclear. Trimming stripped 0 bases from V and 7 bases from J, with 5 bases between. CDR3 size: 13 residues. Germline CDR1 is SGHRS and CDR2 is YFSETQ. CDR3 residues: CASSLDQNSPLHF. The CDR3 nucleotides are TGCGCCAGCAGCTTGGACCAGAATTCACCCCTCCACTTT.

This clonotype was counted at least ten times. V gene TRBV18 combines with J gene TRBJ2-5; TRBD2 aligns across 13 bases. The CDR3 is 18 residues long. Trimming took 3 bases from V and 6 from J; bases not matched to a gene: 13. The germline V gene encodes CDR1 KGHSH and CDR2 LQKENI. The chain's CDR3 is CASSPAGTSGDPKKTQYF. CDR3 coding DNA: TGTGCCAGCTCACCGGCCGGGACTAGCGGGGACCCGAAGAAGACCCAGTACTTC.

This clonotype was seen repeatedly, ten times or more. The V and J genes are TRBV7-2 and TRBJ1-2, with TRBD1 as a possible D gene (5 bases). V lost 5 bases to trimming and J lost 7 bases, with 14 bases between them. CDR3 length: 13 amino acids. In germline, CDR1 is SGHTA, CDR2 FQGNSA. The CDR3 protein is CASSVRVTGGYTF. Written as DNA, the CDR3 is TGTGCCAGCAGCGTCAGGGTTACGGGTGGCTACACCTTC.

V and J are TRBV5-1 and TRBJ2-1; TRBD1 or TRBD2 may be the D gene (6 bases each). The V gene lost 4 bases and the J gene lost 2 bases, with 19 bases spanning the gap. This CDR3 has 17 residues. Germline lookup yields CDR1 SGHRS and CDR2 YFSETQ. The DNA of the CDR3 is TGCGCCAGCAGCCTCGGGGGCCAGGGGCGCCCCTACAATGAGCAGTTCTTC. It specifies CASSLGGQGRPYNEQFF.

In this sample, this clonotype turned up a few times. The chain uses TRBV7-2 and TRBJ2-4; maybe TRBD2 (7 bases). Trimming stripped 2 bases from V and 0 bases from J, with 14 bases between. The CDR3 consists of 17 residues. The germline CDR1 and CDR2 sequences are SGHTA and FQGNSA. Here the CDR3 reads CASSLRGGGLAKNIQYF. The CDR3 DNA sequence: TGTGCCAGCAGCTTACGTGGGGGGGGGCTAGCCAAAAACATTCAGTACTTC.

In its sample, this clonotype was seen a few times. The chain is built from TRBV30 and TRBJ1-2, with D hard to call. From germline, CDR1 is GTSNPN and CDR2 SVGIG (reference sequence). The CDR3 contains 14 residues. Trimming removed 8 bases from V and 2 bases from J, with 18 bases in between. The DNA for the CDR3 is TGTGCCGTACAAGGAGGCAGCCGAAACTATGGCTACACCTTC. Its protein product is CAVQGGSRNYGYTF.

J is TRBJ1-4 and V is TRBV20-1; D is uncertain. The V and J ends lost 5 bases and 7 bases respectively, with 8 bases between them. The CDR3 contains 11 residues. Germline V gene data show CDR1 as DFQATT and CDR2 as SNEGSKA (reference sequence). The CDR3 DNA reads TGCAGTGCTGGGAGGAGTGAAAAACTGTTTTTT. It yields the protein CSAGRSEKLFF.